These 23 T cell receptor beta chains were all obtained from the same sample, sequenced in a study of radiotherapy plus CTLA-4 blockade in lung cancer. Clones were read by immunoSEQ multiplex PCR, and TCRdb kept only the in-frame ones, dropping some. The sample has some 120,000 clones; 81% are singletons. The input for sequencing was peripheral blood, taken from a patient treated with radiotherapy plus ipilimumab. These receptors came from a human donor with non-small cell lung cancer that progressed on radiotherapy plus ipilimumab. Some clones in this sample may be carry-over from other donors' samples.

V and J are TRBV6-5 and TRBJ1-2, with D possibly matching TRBD1 (6 bases). Per germline, CDR1 MNHEY and CDR2 SVGAGI. The CDR3 sequence is 14 residues long. The V and J ends lost 6 bases and 8 bases respectively, with 19 bases between them. The CDR3 protein is CASRSGTRDLGYTF. The CDR3 nucleotides are TGTGCCAGCAGGTCCGGGACACGGGATTTGGGCTACACCTTC.

The chain recombines TRBV5-1 with TRBJ2-7; 10 bases are a match to TRBD1. The V gene's germline CDR1 is SGHRS and CDR2 YFSETQ. The CDR3 runs 16 residues. Trimming cost V 1 base and J 2 bases; bases outside gene matches: 6. DNA for the CDR3: TGCGCCAGCAGCTTGACACCGGGACAGGGGACCTACGAGCAGTACTTC. Translated: CASSLTPGQGTYEQYF.

The chain recombines TRBV11-2 with TRBJ2-5; possible D gene TRBD1, 6 bases. Germline V CDR1 and CDR2: SGHAT, FQNNGV. The CDR3 covers 17 residues. V lost 2 bases and J lost 4, with 20 bases in between. CDR3 in DNA: TGTGCCAGCAGCTTAATCCTCCTGGGGGCTGTCCGAGAGACCCAGTACTTC. Residues: CASSLILLGAVRETQYF.

The chain employs TRBV19 and TRBJ1-2; the D is unclear. CDR1 is LNHDA and CDR2 is SQIVND in the germline V gene (reference sequence). The CDR3 length is 15 residues. V gave up 0 bases and J gave up 4 bases, with 12 bases separating them. The CDR3: CASSIDPRGGYGYTF. CDR3 DNA sequence: TGTGCCAGTAGTATAGATCCGCGGGGAGGCTATGGCTACACCTTC.

The rearrangement uses TRBV28 and TRBJ2-5, with D maybe TRBD1 (8 bases). This CDR3 has 14 amino acids. CDR1 is MDHEN and CDR2 is SYDVKM in the germline V gene. Trimming removed 6 bases at V and 3 bases at J, with 14 bases between. The CDR3 is CASSPTGGEETQYF. For the CDR3, the DNA is TGTGCCAGCAGCCCAACAGGGGGGGAAGAGACCCAGTACTTC.

V is TRBV7-2 and J is TRBJ1-2; D ambiguous. V was cut by 1 base and J by 4 bases, with 10 bases left in between. There are 14 residues in the CDR3. CDR1 is SGHTA, CDR2 FQGNSA, per germline. CDR3 nucleotides: TGTGCCAGCAGCTTAGAGCGTTCCAGCTATGGCTACACCTTC. Amino acid sequence: CASSLERSSYGYTF.

The V and J genes are TRBV5-1 and TRBJ1-6; TRBD1 matches 7 bases. J was trimmed by 10 bases and V by 5 bases; bases with no gene match: 9. Germline values: CDR1 SGHRS, CDR2 YFSETQ. The CDR3 covers 14 residues. CDR3 DNA sequence: TGCGCCAGCAGTAAAGACAGGGACAGATCACCCCTCCACTTT. Amino acids: CASSKDRDRSPLHF.

This sequence joins TRBV5-1 and TRBJ2-1; TRBD1 agrees at 7 bases. Per the germline V gene, CDR1 is SGHRS and CDR2 is YFSETQ. After removal of 6 bases from V and 4 bases from J, the junction contained 7 bases not matched to a gene. The length of the CDR3 is 14 residues. The chain's CDR3 is CASNDGQEYNEQFF. The CDR3 nucleotides read TGCGCCAGCAACGATGGACAGGAGTACAATGAGCAGTTCTTC.

The J gene is TRBJ2-2, the V gene TRBV6-1; 8 nucleotides agree with TRBD1. The CDR3 sequence is 14 residues long. V shed 6 bases, J shed 6 bases, and the junction held 6 bases outside the gene matches. Germline V lookup: CDR1 MNHNS, CDR2 SASEGT. CDR3 in DNA: TGTGCCAGCAGAATGGGACAGGCGGCCGGGGAGCTGTTTTTT. Protein sequence: CASRMGQAAGELFF.

Worth noting for this clone: The same CDR3 is also encoded by other DNA sequences in this sample. This rearrangement joins TRBV7-2 to TRBJ1-1; D not resolved. Germline CDR1 SGHTA, CDR2 FQGNSA. V gave up 5 bases and J gave up 0 bases, with 4 bases separating them. The CDR3 consists of 12 residues. CDR3 nucleotide sequence: TGTGCCAGCAGCCGGGTGAACACTGAAGCTTTCTTT. Its translation is CASSRVNTEAFF.

This clone was detected once. V usage is TRBV4-3 and J usage is TRBJ2-5; 11 bases line up with TRBD2. The CDR3 has 15 residues. Trimming removed 4 bases from V and 3 bases from J; junction bases left unmatched: 4. From germline, CDR1 is LGHNA and CDR2 YSLEER. As DNA, the CDR3 is TGCGCCAGCAGCCGAATACTAGCGGGAGAAGAGACCCAGTACTTC. This codes for CASSRILAGEETQYF.

The chain uses TRBV27 and TRBJ2-5, with 8 bases aligning to TRBD2. Germline CDR1 is MNHEY and CDR2 is SMNVEV (reference sequence). The V gene end was trimmed by 2 bases and the J gene end by 5 bases; junction bases not matched to a gene: 4. There are 14 residues in the CDR3. CDR3 in DNA: TGTGCCAGCAGTTTAAGGCTAGCGGGCGAGACCCAGTACTTC. Protein sequence: CASSLRLAGETQYF.

V is TRBV5-4 and J is TRBJ1-1, with D possibly being TRBD1 (5 bases). Germline CDR1 reads SGHNT; CDR2 reads YYREEE (reference sequence). The V end lost 2 bases, the J end lost 5 bases, and 13 bases lay between the germline ends. The CDR3 sequence is 14 residues long. The CDR3 loop reads CASSFVGGRTEAFF. CDR3 in DNA: TGTGCCAGCAGCTTTGTTGGGGGTAGGACTGAAGCTTTCTTT.

The J gene is TRBJ2-7, the V gene TRBV11-2; 10 bases line up with TRBD2. The CDR3 contains 16 residues. V was pared by 3 bases and J by 7 bases, with 12 bases of the junction left unmatched. Germline V gene data show CDR1 as SGHAT and CDR2 as FQNNGV. The CDR3 bases are TGTGCCAGCAGCTTTCTAGCGGGGGCCTCGGATTGGGAGCAGTACTTC. It is translated as CASSFLAGASDWEQYF.

The chain has TRBV28 and TRBJ1-4; D gene unclear. The V gene lost 3 bases and the J gene lost 3 bases, with 8 bases spanning the gap. Germline loops: CDR1 MDHEN, CDR2 SYDVKM. The CDR3 is 14 amino acids. The CDR3 region is CASSFIRANEKLFF. The DNA for the CDR3 is TGTGCCAGCAGTTTTATCCGCGCTAATGAAAAACTGTTTTTT.

The rearrangement links TRBV7-2 to TRBJ2-2; a weak D match, TRBD2 (5 bases). Germline assignment: CDR1 SGHTA and CDR2 FQGNSA. The CDR3 has 14 amino acids. Deletions cut 5 bases from V and 2 bases from J, with 9 bases between. The CDR3 DNA reads as TGTGCCAGCAGCCCACCGGGAAACACCGGGGAGCTGTTTTTT. Residues: CASSPPGNTGELFF.

This clone was recorded a few times. V gene TRBV7-3 combines with J gene TRBJ1-2, with D maybe TRBD1 (5 bases). This CDR3 is 13 amino acids long. CDR1 and CDR2 from the germline V gene are SGHTA and FQGTGA. Trimming took off 2 bases at V and 6 bases at J, with 10 bases between the two ends. The CDR3 bases are TGTGCCAGCAGCTTAGGCAGGGCGCATGGCTACACCTTC. Protein: CASSLGRAHGYTF.

The rearrangement uses TRBV7-9 and TRBJ1-1; D unclear. With 2 bases removed from V and 6 bases from J, the gap between germline ends came to 10 bases. The CDR3 has 13 amino acids. Germline CDR1 and CDR2: SEHNR and FQNEAQ (reference sequence). CDR3 in DNA: TGTGCCAGCAGCTTAATGGTAGGGTCTGAAGCTTTCTTT. This encodes CASSLMVGSEAFF.

The table lists this clone with a count of one. The gene calls are TRBV19 and TRBJ1-1; tentative D call: TRBD1 (6 bases). V gave up 9 bases and J gave up 3 bases, with 14 bases separating them. This CDR3 region has 13 residues. CDR1 is LNHDA, CDR2 SQIVND, per germline (reference sequence). The CDR3 DNA follows: TGTGCCAGCAAGATAAACAGGGACACTGAAGCTTTCTTT. It translates to CASKINRDTEAFF.

V and J are TRBV18 and TRBJ1-2; 9 bases agree with TRBD1. The V gene's germline CDR1 is KGHSH and CDR2 LQKENI. With 1 base clipped from V and 1 base from J, the junction kept 7 bases outside the gene matches. This CDR3 comprises 17 residues. The CDR3 loop is CASSPRARDRDNYGYTF. The CDR3 coding sequence is TGTGCCAGCTCACCACGGGCTCGGGACAGGGATAACTATGGCTACACCTTC.

In the case of this clone: The sample holds other DNA sequences that translate to the same CDR3. The chain uses TRBV7-6 and TRBJ2-2; TRBD1 might be the D (6 bases). With 0 bases removed from V and 3 bases from J, the gap between germline ends came to 17 bases. The germline V gene has CDR1 SGHVS and CDR2 FNYEAQ. The CDR3 extends over 18 amino acids. The CDR3 nucleotides read TGTGCCAGCAGCTTAGCGCAGGGGACGCCCATCCACACCGGGGAGCTGTTTTTT. This gives the protein CASSLAQGTPIHTGELFF.

The rearrangement uses TRBV5-4 and TRBJ2-1; 9 nucleotides line up with TRBD1. With V trimmed by 4 bases and J by 5 bases, 10 bases remained unmatched. Germline V gene sequence: CDR1 SGHNT, CDR2 YYREEE (reference sequence). This CDR3 is built from 16 residues. The CDR3 nucleotides are TGTGCCAGCAGCCACACAGGGGGCCTTTCAGACAATGAGCAGTTCTTC. Protein product: CASSHTGGLSDNEQFF.

The rearrangement joins TRBV28 to TRBJ2-7; 10 nucleotides line up with TRBD2. V shed 2 bases, J shed 5 bases, and the junction held 6 bases outside the gene matches. The CDR3 is 15 residues long. Germline values: CDR1 MDHEN, CDR2 SYDVKM. CDR3 bases: TGTGCCAGCAGTTTACAGCGGGGGGGGTATCACGAGCAGTACTTC. This translates into CASSLQRGGYHEQYF.